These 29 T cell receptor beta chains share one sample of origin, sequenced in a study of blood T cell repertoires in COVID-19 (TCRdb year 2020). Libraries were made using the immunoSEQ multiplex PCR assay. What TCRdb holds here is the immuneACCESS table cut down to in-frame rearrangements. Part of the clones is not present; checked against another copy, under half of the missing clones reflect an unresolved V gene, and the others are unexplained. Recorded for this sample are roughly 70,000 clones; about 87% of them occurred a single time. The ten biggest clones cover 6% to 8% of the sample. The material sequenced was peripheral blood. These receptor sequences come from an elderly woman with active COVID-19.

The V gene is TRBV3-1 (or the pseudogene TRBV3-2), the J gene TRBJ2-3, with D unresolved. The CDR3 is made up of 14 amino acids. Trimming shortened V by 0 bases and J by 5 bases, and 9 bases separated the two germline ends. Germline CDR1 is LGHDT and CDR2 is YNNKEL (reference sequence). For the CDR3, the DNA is TGTGCCAGCAGCCAAGAAGGTCCGGGAGATACGCAGTATTTT. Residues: CASSQEGPGDTQYF.

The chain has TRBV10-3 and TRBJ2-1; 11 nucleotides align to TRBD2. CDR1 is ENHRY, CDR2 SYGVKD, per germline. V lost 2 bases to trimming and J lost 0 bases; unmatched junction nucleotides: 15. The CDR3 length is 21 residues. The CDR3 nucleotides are TGTGCCATCAGTGAGACCGGACTAGCGGGCCGTCTAGGGAGCTCCTACAATGAGCAGTTCTTC. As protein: CAISETGLAGRLGSSYNEQFF.

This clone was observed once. CDR3 in amino acids: CASSLIPWREGPDYEQYF. Here the CDR3 DNA reads TGTGCCAGCAGCTTAATTCCCTGGCGGGAGGGCCCGGACTACGAGCAGTACTTC. V is TRBV11-2 and J is TRBJ2-7; TRBD2 matches 9 bases. V trimming: 2 bases; J trimming: 3 bases; junction bases outside the gene matches: 14. The V gene's germline CDR1 is SGHAT and CDR2 FQNNGV. The CDR3 runs to 18 residues.

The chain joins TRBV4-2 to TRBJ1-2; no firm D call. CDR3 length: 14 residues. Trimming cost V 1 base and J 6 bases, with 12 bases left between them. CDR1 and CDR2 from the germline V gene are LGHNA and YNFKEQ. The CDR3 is CASSQGGGYDGYTF. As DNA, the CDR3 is TGTGCCAGCAGCCAAGGAGGAGGATATGATGGCTACACCTTC.

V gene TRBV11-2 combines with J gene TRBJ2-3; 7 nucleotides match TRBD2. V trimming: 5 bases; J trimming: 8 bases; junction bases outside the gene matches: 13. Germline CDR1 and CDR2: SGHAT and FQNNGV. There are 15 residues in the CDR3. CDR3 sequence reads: CASSPRRAGFLTQYF. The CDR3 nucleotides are TGTGCCAGCAGCCCACGCCGAGCGGGATTTCTTACGCAGTATTTT.

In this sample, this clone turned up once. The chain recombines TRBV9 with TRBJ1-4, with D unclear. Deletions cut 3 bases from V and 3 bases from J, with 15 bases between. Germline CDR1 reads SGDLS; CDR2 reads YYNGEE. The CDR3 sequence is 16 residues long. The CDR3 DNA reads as TGTGCCAGCAGCGCGAACGTGGGGAGGGCTAATGAAAAACTGTTTTTT. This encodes CASSANVGRANEKLFF.

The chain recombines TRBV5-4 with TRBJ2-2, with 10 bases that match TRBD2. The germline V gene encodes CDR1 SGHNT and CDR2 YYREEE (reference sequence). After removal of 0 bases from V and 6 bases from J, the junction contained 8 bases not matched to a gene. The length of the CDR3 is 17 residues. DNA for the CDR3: TGTGCCAGCAGCTTGGCGGGTAGCGGGAGGAAGGCCGGGGAGCTGTTTTTT. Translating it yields CASSLAGSGRKAGELFF.

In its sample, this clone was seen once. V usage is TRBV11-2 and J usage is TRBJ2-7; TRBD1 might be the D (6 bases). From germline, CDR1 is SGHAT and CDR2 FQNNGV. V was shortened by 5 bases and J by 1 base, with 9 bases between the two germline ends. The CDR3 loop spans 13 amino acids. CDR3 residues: CASSPTGSYEQYF. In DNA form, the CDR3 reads TGTGCCAGCAGCCCGACAGGATCCTACGAGCAGTACTTC.

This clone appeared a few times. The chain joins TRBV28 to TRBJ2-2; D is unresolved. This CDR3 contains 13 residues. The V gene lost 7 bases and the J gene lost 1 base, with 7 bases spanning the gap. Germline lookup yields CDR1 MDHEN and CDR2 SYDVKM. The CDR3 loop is CASMTGNTGELFF. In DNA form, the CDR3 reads TGTGCCAGCATGACGGGGAACACCGGGGAGCTGTTTTTT.

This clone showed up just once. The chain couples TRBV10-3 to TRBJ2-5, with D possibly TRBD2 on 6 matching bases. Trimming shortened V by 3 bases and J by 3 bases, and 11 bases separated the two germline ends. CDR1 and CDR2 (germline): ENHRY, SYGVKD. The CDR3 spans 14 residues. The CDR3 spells CAISEGGGEETQYF. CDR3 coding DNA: TGTGCCATCAGTGAAGGTGGAGGGGAAGAGACCCAGTACTTC.

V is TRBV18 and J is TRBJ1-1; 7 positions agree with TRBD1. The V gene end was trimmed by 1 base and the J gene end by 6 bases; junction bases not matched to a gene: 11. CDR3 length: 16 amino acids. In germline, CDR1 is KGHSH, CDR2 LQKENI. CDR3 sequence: CASSPLPGGWGPEAFF. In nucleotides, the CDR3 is TGTGCCAGCTCACCACTGCCAGGGGGTTGGGGCCCTGAAGCTTTCTTT.

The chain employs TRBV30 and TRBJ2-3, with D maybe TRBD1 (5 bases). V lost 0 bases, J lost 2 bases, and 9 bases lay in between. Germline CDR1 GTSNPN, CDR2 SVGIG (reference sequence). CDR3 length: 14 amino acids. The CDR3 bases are TGTGCCTGGAGTGTCAGGGTTCCCACAGATACGCAGTATTTT. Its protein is CAWSVRVPTDTQYF.

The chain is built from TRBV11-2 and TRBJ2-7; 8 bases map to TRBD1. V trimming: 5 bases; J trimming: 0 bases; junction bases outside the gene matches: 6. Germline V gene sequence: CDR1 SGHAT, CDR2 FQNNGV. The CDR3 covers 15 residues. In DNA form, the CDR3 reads TGTGCCAGCAGCCCGACCGGGACAGGCTCCTACGAGCAGTACTTC. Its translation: CASSPTGTGSYEQYF.

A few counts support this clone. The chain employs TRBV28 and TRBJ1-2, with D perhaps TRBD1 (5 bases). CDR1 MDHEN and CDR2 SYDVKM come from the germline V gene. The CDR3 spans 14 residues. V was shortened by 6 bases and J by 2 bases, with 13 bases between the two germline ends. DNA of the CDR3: TGTGCCAGCAGCTCGTACAGGCGCAACTATGGCTACACCTTC. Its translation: CASSSYRRNYGYTF.

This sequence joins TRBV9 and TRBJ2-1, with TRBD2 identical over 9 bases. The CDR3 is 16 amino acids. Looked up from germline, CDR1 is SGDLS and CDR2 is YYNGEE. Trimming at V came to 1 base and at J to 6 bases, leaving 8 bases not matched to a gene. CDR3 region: CASSVLGSGSPNEQFF. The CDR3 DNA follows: TGTGCCAGCAGCGTATTGGGTAGCGGGAGTCCCAATGAGCAGTTCTTC. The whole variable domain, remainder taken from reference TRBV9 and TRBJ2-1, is DSGVTQTPKHLITATGQRVTLRCSPRSGDLSVYWYQQSLDQGLQFLIQYYNGEERAKGNILERFSAQQFPDLHSELNLSSLELGDSALYFCASSVLGSGSPNEQFFGPGTRLTVL.

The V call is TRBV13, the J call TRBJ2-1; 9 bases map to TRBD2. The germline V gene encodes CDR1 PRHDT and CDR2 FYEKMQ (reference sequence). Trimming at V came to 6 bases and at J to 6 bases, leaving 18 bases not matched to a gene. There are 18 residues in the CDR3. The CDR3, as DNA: TGTGCCAGCAGACATATAAAGGGCGGGAGGGCCCTCGGCAATGAGCAGTTCTTC. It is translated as CASRHIKGGRALGNEQFF.

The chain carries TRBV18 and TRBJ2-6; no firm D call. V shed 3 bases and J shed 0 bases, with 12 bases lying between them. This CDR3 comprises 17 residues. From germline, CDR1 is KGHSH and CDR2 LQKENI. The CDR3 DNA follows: TGTGCCAGCTCACCCTCCCGGCGGCCCTCTGGGGCCAACGTCCTGACTTTC. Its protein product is CASSPSRRPSGANVLTF.

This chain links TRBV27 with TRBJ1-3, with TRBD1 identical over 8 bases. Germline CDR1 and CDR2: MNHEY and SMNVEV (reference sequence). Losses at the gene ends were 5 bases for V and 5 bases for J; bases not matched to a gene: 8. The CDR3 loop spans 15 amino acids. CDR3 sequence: CASSHRGIGRNTIYF. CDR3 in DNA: TGTGCCAGCAGTCACAGGGGGATCGGGAGAAACACCATATATTTT.

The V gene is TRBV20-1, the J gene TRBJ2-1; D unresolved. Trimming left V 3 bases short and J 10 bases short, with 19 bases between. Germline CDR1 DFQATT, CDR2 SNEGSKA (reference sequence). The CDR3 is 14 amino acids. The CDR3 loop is CSASPPTPPLEQFF. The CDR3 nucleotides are TGCAGTGCTAGTCCCCCGACTCCCCCATTAGAGCAGTTCTTC.

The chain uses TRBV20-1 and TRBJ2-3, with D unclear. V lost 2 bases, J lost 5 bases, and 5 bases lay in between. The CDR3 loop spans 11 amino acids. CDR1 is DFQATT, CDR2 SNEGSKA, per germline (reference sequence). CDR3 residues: CSARREDTQYF. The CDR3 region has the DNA TGCAGTGCTAGAAGAGAAGATACGCAGTATTTT.

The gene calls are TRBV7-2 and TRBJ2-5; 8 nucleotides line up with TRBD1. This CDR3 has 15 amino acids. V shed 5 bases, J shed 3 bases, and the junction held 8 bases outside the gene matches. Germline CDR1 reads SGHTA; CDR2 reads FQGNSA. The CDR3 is CASSTQGQVKETQYF. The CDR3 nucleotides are TGTGCCAGCAGCACGCAGGGACAGGTCAAAGAGACCCAGTACTTC.

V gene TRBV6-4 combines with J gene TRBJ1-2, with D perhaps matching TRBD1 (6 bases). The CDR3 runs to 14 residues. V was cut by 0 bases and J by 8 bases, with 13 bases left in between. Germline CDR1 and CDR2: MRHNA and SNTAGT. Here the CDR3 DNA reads TGTGCCAGCAGTGACTCAGGGGGATCAGGAGGCTACACCTTC. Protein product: CASSDSGGSGGYTF.

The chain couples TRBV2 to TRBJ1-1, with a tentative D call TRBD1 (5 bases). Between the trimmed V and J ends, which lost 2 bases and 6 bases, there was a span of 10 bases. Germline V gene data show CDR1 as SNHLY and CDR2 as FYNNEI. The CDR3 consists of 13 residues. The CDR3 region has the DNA TGTGCCAGCAGTGAACCAGGGTTCGCTGAAGCTTTCTTT. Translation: CASSEPGFAEAFF.

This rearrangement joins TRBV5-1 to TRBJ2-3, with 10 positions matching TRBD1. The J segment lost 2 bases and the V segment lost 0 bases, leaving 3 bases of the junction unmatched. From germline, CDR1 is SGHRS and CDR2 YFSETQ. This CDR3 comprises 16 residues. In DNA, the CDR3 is TGCGCCAGCAGCTTGGGACAGGGGGCGGTCACAGATACGCAGTATTTT. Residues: CASSLGQGAVTDTQYF. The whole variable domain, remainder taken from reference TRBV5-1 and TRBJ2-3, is KAGVTQTPRYLIKTRGQQVTLSCSPISGHRSVSWYQQTPGQGLQFLFEYFSETQRNKGNFPGRFSGRQFSNSRSEMNVSTLELGDSALYLCASSLGQGAVTDTQYFGPGTRLTVL.

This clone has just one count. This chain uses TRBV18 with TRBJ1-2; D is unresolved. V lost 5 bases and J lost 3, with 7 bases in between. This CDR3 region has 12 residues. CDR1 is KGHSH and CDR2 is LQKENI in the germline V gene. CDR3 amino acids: CASSARHYGYTF. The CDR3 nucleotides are TGTGCCAGCTCAGCCAGGCACTATGGCTACACCTTC.

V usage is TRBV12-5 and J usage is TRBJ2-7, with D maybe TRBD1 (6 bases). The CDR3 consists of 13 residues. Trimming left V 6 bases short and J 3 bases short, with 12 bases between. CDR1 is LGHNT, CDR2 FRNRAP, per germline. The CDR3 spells CASGPRQDYEQYF. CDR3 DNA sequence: TGTGCTAGTGGCCCCCGACAGGACTACGAGCAGTACTTC.

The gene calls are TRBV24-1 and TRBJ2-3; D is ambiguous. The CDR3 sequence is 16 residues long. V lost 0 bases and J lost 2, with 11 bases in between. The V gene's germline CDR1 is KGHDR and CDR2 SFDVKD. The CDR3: CATSDLHSRSTDTQYF. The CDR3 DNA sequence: TGTGCCACCAGTGATTTGCACTCCCGGTCCACAGATACGCAGTATTTT.

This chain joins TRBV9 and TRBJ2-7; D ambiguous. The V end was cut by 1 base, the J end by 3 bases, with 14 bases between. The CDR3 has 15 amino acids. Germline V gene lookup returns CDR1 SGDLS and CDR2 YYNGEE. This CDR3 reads CASSVSPVSVYEQYF. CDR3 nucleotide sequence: TGTGCCAGCAGCGTAAGCCCCGTCTCGGTCTACGAGCAGTACTTC.

The CDR3 here is CASSKGPGRGYSIGQPQHF. For the CDR3, the DNA is TGTGCCAGTAGTAAAGGCCCGGGCAGGGGATACTCCATCGGTCAGCCCCAGCATTTT. The chain links TRBV19 to TRBJ1-5; D perhaps matches TRBD1 (6 bases). The V gene lost 4 bases and the J gene lost 6 bases, with 28 bases spanning the gap. CDR1 and CDR2 from the germline V gene are LNHDA and SQIVND (reference sequence). The CDR3 has 19 residues. The complete variable domain, with remaining parts taken from reference TRBV19 and TRBJ1-5, reads DGGITQSPKYLFRKEGQNVTLSCEQNLNHDAMYWYRQDPGQGLRLIYYSQIVNDFQKGDIAEGYSVSREKKESFPLTVTSAQKNPTAFYLCASSKGPGRGYSIGQPQHFGDGTRLSIL.